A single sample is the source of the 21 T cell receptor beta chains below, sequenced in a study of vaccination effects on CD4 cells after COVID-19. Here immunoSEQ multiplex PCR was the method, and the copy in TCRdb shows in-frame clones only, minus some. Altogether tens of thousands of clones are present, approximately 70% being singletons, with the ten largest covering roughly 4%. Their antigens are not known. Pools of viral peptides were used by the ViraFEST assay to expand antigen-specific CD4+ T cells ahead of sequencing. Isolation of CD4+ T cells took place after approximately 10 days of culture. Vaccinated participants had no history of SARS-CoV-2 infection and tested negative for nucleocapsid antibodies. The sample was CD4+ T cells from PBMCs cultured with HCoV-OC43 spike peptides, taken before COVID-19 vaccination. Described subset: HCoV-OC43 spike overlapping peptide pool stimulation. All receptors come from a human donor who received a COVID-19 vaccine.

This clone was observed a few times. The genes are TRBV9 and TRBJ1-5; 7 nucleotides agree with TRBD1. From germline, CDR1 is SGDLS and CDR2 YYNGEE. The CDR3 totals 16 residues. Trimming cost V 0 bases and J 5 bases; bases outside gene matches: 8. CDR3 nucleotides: TGTGCCAGCAGCGTAGATGTAGGGGGCATCGATCAGCCCCAGCATTTT. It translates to CASSVDVGGIDQPQHF.

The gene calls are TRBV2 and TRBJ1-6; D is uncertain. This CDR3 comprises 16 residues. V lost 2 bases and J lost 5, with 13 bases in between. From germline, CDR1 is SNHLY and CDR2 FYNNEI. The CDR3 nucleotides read TGTGCCAGCAGTGAAAGACCTCCTGGGAATAATTCACCCCTCCACTTT. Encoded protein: CASSERPPGNNSPLHF.

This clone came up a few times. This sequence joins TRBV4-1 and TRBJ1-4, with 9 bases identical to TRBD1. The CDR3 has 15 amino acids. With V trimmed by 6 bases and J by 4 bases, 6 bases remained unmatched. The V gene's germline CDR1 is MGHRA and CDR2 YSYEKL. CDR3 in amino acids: CASRSLGQGNEKLFF. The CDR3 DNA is TGCGCCAGCAGGTCTTTGGGACAGGGTAATGAAAAACTGTTTTTT.

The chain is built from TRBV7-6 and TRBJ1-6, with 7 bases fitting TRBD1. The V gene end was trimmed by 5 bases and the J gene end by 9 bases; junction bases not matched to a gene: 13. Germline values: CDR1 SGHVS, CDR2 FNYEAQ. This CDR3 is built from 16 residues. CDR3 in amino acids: CASSPTWDSRGSPLHF. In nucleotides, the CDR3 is TGTGCCAGCAGCCCCACCTGGGACAGCAGAGGTTCACCCCTCCACTTT. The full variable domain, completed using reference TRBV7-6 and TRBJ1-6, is GAGVSQSPRYKVTKRGQDVALRCDPISGHVSLYWYRQALGQGPEFLTYFNYEAQQDKSGLPNDRFSAERPEGSISTLTIQRTEQRDSAMYRCASSPTWDSRGSPLHFGNGTRLTVT.

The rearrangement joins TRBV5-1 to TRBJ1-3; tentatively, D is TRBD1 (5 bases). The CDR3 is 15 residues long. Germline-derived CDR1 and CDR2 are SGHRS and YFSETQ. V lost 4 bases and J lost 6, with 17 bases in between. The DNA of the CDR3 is TGCGCCAGCAGCGACAGCGCCTGGTTGGAAAACACCATATATTTT. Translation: CASSDSAWLENTIYF.

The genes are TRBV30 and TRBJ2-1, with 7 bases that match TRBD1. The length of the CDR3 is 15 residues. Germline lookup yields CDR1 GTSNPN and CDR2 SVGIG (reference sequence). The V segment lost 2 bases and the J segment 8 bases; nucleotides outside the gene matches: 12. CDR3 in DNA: TGTGCCTGGAGTACATGGGCCAGGGGGTCGGATGAGCAGTTCTTC. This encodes CAWSTWARGSDEQFF.

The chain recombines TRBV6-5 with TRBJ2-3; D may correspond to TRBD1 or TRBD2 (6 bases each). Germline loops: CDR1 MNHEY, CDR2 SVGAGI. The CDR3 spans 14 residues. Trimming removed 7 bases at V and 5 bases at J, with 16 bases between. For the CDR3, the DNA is TGTGCCAGCACCGAAGGGGGGTGGAAAGATACGCAGTATTTT. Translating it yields CASTEGGWKDTQYF.

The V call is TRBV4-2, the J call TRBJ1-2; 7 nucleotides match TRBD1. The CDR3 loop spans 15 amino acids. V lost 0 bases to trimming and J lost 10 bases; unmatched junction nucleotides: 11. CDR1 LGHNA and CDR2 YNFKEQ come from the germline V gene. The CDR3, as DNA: TGTGCCAGCAGCCAAGATTATCGGACAGGAATGGTCTACACCTTC. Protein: CASSQDYRTGMVYTF.

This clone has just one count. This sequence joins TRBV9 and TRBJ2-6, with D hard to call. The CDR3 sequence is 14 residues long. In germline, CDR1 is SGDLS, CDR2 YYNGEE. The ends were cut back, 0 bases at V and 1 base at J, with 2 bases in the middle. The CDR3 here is CASSVGSGANVLTF. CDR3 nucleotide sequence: TGTGCCAGCAGCGTAGGTTCTGGGGCCAACGTCCTGACTTTC.

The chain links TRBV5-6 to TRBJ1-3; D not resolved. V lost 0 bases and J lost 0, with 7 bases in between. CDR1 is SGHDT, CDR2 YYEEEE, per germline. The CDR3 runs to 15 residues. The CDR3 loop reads CASSLGHTSGNTIYF. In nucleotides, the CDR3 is TGTGCCAGCAGCTTGGGACACACCTCTGGAAACACCATATATTTT.

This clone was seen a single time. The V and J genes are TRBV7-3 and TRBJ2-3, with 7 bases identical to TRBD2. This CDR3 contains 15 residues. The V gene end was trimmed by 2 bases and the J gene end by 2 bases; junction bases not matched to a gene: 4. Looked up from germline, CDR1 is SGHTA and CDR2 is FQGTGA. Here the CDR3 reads CASSLGGGFTDTQYF. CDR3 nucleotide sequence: TGTGCCAGCAGCTTAGGGGGGGGGTTCACAGATACGCAGTATTTT. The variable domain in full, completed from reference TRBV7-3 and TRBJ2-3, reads GAGVSQTPSNKVTEKGKYVELRCDPISGHTALYWYRQSLGQGPEFLIYFQGTGAADDSGLPNDRFFAVRPEGSVSTLKIQRTERGDSAVYLCASSLGGGFTDTQYFGPGTRLTVL.

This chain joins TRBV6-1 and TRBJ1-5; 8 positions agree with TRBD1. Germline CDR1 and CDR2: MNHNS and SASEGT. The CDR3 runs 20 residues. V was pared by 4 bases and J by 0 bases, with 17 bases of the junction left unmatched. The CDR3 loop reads CASSGPPGQGYPYSNQPQHF. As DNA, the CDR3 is TGTGCCAGCAGTGGCCCCCCCGGACAGGGTTATCCATATAGCAATCAGCCCCAGCATTTT.

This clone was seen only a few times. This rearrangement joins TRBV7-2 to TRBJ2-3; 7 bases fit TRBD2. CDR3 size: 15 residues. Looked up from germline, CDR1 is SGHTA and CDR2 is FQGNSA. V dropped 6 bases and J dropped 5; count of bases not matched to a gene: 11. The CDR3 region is CASRGPGLLRDTQYF. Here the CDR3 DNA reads TGTGCCAGCAGGGGGCCGGGACTACTCCGAGATACGCAGTATTTT.

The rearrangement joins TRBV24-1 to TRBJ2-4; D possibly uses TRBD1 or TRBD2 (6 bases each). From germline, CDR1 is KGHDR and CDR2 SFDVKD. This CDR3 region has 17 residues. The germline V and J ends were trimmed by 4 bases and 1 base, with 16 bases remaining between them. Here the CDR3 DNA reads TGTGCCACCAGTGACCCGGGGGCAGGGAAGGCCAAAAACATTCAGTACTTC. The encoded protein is CATSDPGAGKAKNIQYF.

CDR3 sequence: CASSAQGTGNTEAFF. CDR3 nucleotide sequence: TGTGCCAGCAGTGCACAGGGAACCGGAAACACTGAAGCTTTCTTT. The V call is TRBV27, the J call TRBJ1-1; a possible D gene is TRBD1 (6 bases). V was shortened by 5 bases and J by 2 bases, with 15 bases between the two germline ends. The germline CDR1 and CDR2 sequences are MNHEY and SMNVEV (reference sequence). This CDR3 has 15 amino acids.

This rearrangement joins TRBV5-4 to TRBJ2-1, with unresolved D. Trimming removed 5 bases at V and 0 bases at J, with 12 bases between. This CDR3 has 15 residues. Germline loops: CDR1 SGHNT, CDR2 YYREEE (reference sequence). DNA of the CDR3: TGTGCCAGCAGTACCGCACAAAGCTCCTACAATGAGCAGTTCTTC. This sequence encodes CASSTAQSSYNEQFF.

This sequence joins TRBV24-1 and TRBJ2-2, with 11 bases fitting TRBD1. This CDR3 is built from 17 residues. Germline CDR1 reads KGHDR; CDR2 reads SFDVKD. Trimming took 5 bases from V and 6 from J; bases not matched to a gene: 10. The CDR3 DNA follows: TGTGCCACCAGTGTCGGGACAGGGGGAAAGGTCGCCGGGGAGCTGTTTTTT. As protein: CATSVGTGGKVAGELFF.

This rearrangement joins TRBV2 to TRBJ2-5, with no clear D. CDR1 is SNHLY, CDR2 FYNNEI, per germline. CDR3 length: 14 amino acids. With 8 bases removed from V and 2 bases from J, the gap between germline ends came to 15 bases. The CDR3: CASRGKTSQETQYF. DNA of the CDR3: TGTGCCAGCCGAGGCAAGACTTCACAAGAGACCCAGTACTTC. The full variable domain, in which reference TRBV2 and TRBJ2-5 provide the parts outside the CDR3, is EPEVTQTPSHQVTQMGQEVILRCVPISNHLYFYWYRQILGQKVEFLVSFYNNEISEKSEIFDDQFSVERPDGSNFTLKIRSTKLEDSAMYFCASRGKTSQETQYFGPGTRLLVL.

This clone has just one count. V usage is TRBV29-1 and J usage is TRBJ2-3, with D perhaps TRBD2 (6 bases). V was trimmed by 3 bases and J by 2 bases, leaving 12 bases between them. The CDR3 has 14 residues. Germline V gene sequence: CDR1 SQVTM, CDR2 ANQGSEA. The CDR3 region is CSVEEGPPTDTQYF. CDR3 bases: TGCAGCGTTGAGGAGGGGCCCCCCACAGATACGCAGTATTTT.

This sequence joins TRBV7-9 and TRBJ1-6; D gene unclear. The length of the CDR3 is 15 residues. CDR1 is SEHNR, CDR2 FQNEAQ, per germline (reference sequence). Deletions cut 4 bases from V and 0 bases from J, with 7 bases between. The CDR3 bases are TGTGCCAGCAGCTGGGCGAGCTCCTATAATTCACCCCTCCACTTT. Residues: CASSWASSYNSPLHF.

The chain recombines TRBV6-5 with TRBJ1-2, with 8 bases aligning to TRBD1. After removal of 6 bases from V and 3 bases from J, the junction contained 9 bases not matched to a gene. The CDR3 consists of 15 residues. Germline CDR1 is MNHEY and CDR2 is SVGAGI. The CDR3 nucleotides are TGTGCCAGCAGGCGCCAGGGGGCACAAGACTATGGCTACACCTTC. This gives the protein CASRRQGAQDYGYTF.